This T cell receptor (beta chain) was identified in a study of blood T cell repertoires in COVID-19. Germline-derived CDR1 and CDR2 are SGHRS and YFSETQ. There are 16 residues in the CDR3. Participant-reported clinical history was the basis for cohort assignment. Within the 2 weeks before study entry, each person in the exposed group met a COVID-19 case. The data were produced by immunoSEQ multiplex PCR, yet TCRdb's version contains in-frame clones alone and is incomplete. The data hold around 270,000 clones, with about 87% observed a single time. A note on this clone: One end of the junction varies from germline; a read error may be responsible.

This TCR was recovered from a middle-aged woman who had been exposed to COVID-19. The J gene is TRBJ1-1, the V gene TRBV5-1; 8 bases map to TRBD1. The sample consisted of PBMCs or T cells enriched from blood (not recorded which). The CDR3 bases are TGTGCCAGCAGCTTGGCAGGGGGCGGGTTAGCCACTGAAGCTTTCTTT. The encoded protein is CASSLAGGGLATEAFF.